This T cell receptor beta chain was identified in a study of human versus mouse CDR3 diversity and MHC coevolution. Notes on the study in general: Over 5 MHC II alleles selected the human T cells. Most of the three human donors had the lowest clonal inequality.

Clones were read by immunoSEQ multiplex PCR, and TCRdb kept only the in-frame ones, dropping some. The data show roughly 80,000 clones, around 93% seen once. This clone was detected only once. The target antigen is unknown. Germline values: CDR1 ENHRY, CDR2 SYGVKD. The CDR3 has 16 amino acids. The V and J ends lost 3 bases and 4 bases, in that order; junction bases with no gene match: 7. The specimen sequenced was naive CD4+ T cells from blood. Subset denoted: CD45RO-negative CD62L-positive naive CD4 T cells. The receptor was derived from a person aged 25 to 69 in good health. This chain connects TRBV10-3 to TRBJ2-2; 8 bases are a match to TRBD1. This CDR3 is CAISDATGGPTGELFF. The CDR3 DNA follows: TGTGCCATCAGTGATGCTACAGGGGGACCCACCGGGGAGCTGTTTTTT.